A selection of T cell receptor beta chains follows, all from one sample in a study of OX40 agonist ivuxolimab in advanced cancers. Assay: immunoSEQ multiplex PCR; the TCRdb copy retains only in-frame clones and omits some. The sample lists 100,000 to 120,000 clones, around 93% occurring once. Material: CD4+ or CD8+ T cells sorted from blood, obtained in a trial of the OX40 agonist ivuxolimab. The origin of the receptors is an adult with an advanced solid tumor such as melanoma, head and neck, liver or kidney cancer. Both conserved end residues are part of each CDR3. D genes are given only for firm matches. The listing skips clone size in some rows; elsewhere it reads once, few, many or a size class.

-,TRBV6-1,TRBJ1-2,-,TGTGCCAGCAGTGAGGTGGGAAACTATGGCTACACCTTC,CASSEVGNYGYTF
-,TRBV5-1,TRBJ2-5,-,TGCGCCAGCAGCTTGAGGGTCTCCGGGGCATCACGAGAGACCCAGTACTTC,CASSLRVSGASRETQYF
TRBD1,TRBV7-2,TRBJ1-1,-,TGTGCCAGCAGCCCGGGACAGAGGAACACTGAAGCTTTCTTT,CASSPGQRNTEAFF
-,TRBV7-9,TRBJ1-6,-,TGTGCCAGCAGCGTCCGGGACATCCTTGGGAATTCACCCCTCCACTTT,CASSVRDILGNSPLHF
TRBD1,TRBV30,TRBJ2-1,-,TGTGCCTGGAGAATGAGGGGGCGATACAATGAGCAGTTCTTC,CAWRMRGRYNEQFF
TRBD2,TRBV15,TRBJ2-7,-,TGTGCCACCAGCAGATCTGGGACTAGCGGGGGGCCTCGCGGATCCTACGAGCAGTACTTC,CATSRSGTSGGPRGSYEQYF
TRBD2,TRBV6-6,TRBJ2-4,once,TGTGCCAGCAGTCCCGCCCTAGCGGGAGGGTCGAACATTCAGTACTTC,CASSPALAGGSNIQYF
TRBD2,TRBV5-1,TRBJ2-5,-,TGCGCCAGCAGCTTGGAACTAGCGGCCGGAGGGGCCCAGTACTTC,CASSLELAAGGAQYF
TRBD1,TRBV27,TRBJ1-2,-,TGTGCCAGCAGAACAGAGGGACAGGGGGTAAATTATGGCTACACCTTC,CASRTEGQGVNYGYTF
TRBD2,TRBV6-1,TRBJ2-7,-,TGTGCCAGCAGTGAAGCGGCTAGCGGGAGAAACGAGCAGTACTTC,CASSEAASGRNEQYF
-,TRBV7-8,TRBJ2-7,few,TGTGCCAGCAGCTTCAACTGGGGGATTGAAATGTACGAGCAGTACTTC,CASSFNWGIEMYEQYF
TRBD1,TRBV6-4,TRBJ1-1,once,TGTGCCAGCAGTGCTGGACAGGGGAAAGGCGCTGAAGCTTTCTTT,CASSAGQGKGAEAFF
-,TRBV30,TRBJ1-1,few,TGTGCCTGGAGTTGGGCAGTTGGGGGCACTGAAGCTTTCTTT,CAWSWAVGGTEAFF
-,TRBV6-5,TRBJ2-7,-,TGTGCCAGCAGTTATTCCCCGGGACACCTGAACTACGAGCAGTACTTC,CASSYSPGHLNYEQYF
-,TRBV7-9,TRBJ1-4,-,TGTGCCAGCAGCTTAGCGTCGGGAACTAATGAAAAACTGTTTTTT,CASSLASGTNEKLFF
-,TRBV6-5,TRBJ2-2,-,TGTGCCAGCAGCAGGTCCGACACCGGGGAGCTGTTTTTT,CASSRSDTGELFF
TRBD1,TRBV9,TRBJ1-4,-,TGTGCCAGCAGCGCCCAGGGGGCGTTGGGTGAAAAACTGTTTTTT,CASSAQGALGEKLFF
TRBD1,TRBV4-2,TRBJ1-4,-,TGTGCCAGCAGCCAAGATGGGACAGGGGACGAAAAACTGTTTTTT,CASSQDGTGDEKLFF
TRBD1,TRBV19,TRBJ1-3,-,TGTGCCAGTAGCCAGACAGGGGTATTCTCTGGAAACACCATATATTTT,CASSQTGVFSGNTIYF
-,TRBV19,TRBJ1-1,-,TGTGCCAGTACCCCCTTTGTGGCGGGAACTGAAGCTTTCTTT,CASTPFVAGTEAFF
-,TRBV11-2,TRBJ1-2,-,TGTGCCAGCAGTCCCAGGGGCGCGGACTATGGCTACACCTTC,CASSPRGADYGYTF
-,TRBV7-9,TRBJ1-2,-,TGTGCCAGCAGCTTAGAGGGCAGGGAGGATGGCTACACCTTC,CASSLEGREDGYTF
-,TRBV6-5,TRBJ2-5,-,TGTGCCAGCAGTTACTCGGCGGTGGGGGAGACCCAGTACTTC,CASSYSAVGETQYF
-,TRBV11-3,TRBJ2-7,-,TGTGCCAGCAGCTTAGTTATCCGAAGCTCCTACGAGCAGTACTTC,CASSLVIRSSYEQYF
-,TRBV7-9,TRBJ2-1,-,TGTGCCAGCAGCCGAGGGAGCTCCTACAATGAGCAGTTCTTC,CASSRGSSYNEQFF
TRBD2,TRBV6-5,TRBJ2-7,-,TGTGCCAGCAGTTACCGGGCGGGAGGGATTTTCCACGAGCAGTACTTC,CASSYRAGGIFHEQYF
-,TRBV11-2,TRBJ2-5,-,TGTGCCAGCAGCTTAGGGAGCATTCAGACCCAGTACTTC,CASSLGSIQTQYF
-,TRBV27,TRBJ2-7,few,TGTGCCAGCAGTTTATTCGGGGGACGCTCCTACGAGCAGTACTTC,CASSLFGGRSYEQYF
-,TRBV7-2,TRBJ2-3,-,TGTGCCAGCAGGGTCTCATACTCCACAGATACGCAGTATTTT,CASRVSYSTDTQYF
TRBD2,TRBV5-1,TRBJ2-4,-,TGCGCCAGCAGCCATGGACTAGCAACGCTAGCCAAAAACATTCAGTACTTC,CASSHGLATLAKNIQYF
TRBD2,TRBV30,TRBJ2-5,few,TGTGCCTGGAGTAGGGCGGGGGGTCGGACCCAGTACTTC,CAWSRAGGRTQYF
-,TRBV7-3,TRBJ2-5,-,TGTGCCAGCAGCTTAAGCCCCGGACAGTCGGAGACCCAGTACTTC,CASSLSPGQSETQYF
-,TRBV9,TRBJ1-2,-,TGTGCCAGCAGCACAGAAATTAACTATGGCTACACCTTC,CASSTEINYGYTF